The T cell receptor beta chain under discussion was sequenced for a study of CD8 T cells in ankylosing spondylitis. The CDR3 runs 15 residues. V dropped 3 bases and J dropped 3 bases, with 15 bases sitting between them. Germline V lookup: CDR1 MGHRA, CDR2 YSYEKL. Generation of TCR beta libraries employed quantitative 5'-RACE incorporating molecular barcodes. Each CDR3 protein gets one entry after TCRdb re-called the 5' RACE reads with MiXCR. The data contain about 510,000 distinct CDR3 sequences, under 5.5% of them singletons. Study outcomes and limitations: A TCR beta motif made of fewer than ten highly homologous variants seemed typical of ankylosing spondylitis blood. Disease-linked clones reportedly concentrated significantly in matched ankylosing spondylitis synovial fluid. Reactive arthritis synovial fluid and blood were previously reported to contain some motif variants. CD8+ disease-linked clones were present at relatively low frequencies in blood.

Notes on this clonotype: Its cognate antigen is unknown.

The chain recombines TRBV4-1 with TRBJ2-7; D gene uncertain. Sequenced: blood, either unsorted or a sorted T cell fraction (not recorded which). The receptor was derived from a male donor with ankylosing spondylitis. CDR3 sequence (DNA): TGCGCCAGCAGCCACCCCCCGGGCAAATTCTACGAGCAGTACTTC. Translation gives CASSHPPGKFYEQYF.